This T cell receptor beta chain was identified in a study of identical twins. The V and J ends lost 3 bases and 5 bases respectively, with 13 bases between them. The CDR3 runs 14 residues. The germline CDR1 and CDR2 sequences are SEHNR and FQNEAQ (reference sequence). Note on this clonotype: Its antigen is not identified. This likely comes from a read error, as the CDR3 has no conserved phenylalanine or tryptophan at its end.

A universal primer site was incorporated via template switching, and the cDNA contained unique molecular identifiers. MiXCR was run by TCRdb on the 5' RACE reads, yielding one entry per CDR3 protein. The data show about 250,000 distinct CDR3 sequences, with approximately 8.3% seen just once and less than 4% held by the top ten. Overall study findings and caveats: For out-of-frame beta sequences, excess twin sharing was weaker. Insertions were reduced in abundant cord blood beta clonotypes but not in memory repertoires.

These same records also appear under a second study, on yellow fever vaccine responses in identical twins.

Sequencing input: CD8+ T cells sorted from blood. V is TRBV7-9 and J is TRBJ2-5; D is perhaps TRBD1 or TRBD2 (5 bases each). The sequence came from a woman between 18 and 30 years old in good health. CDR3 loop: CASSFGGPRETQYC. The CDR3 nucleotides read TGTGCCAGCAGCTTTGGGGGTCCAAGGGAGACCCAGTACTGC.